The 28 T cell receptor beta chains reported below all come from one sample, sequenced in a study of blood T cell repertoires in COVID-19. TCRdb keeps only in-frame clones here, not all; method: immunoSEQ multiplex PCR. The sample includes approximately 300,000 clones, roughly 90% seen only once; the top ten take approximately 17%. The sequenced sample was PBMCs or T cells enriched from blood (not recorded which). These receptors originate from a woman in her thirties who had recovered from COVID-19.

This chain joins TRBV27 and TRBJ1-2; D is possibly TRBD1 (5 bases). From germline, CDR1 is MNHEY and CDR2 SMNVEV (reference sequence). The CDR3 has 11 residues. V shed 7 bases and J shed 6 bases, with 9 bases lying between them. In DNA, the CDR3 is TGTGCCAGCACGGCGGGACATGGCTACACCTTC. It specifies CASTAGHGYTF.

The V and J genes are TRBV18 and TRBJ2-7; D unresolved. The CDR3 spans 15 residues. V was cut by 0 bases and J by 3 bases, with 12 bases left in between. Germline loops: CDR1 KGHSH, CDR2 LQKENI. The DNA of the CDR3 is TGTGCCAGCTCACCACCGATTGGTAGATTCTACGAGCAGTACTTC. Its protein product is CASSPPIGRFYEQYF.

V gene TRBV3-1 (or the pseudogene TRBV3-2) combines with J gene TRBJ2-1; no clear D. Trimming took off 0 bases at V and 7 bases at J, with 10 bases between the two ends. This CDR3 region has 14 residues. CDR1 is LGHDT, CDR2 YNNKEL, per germline (reference sequence). The CDR3 nucleotides read TGTGCCAGCAGCCAAGAGATCCAGTGGAATGAGCAGTTCTTC. The encoded protein is CASSQEIQWNEQFF.

This clone was found once. V is TRBV19 and J is TRBJ1-2; 9 nucleotides align to TRBD1. Trimming took 5 bases from V and 4 from J; bases not matched to a gene: 8. The CDR3 runs 15 residues. CDR1 is LNHDA, CDR2 SQIVND, per germline (reference sequence). The chain's CDR3 is CASSGMDRGVYGYTF. The CDR3 region has the DNA TGTGCCAGTAGTGGCATGGACAGGGGAGTCTATGGCTACACCTTC.

The rearrangement uses TRBV15 and TRBJ1-5; 7 bases map to TRBD1. The CDR3 sequence is 14 residues long. Germline V gives CDR1 LNHNV, CDR2 YYDKDF (reference sequence). Losses at the gene ends were 5 bases for V and 5 bases for J; bases not matched to a gene: 6. The CDR3 protein is CATSLTGQYQPQHF. The CDR3 DNA follows: TGTGCCACCAGCCTGACGGGACAGTATCAGCCCCAGCATTTT.

The rearrangement uses TRBV6-5 and TRBJ1-1; 8 bases align to TRBD1. Germline V gene data show CDR1 as MNHEY and CDR2 as SVGAGI. The CDR3 consists of 12 residues. Trimming took 10 bases from V and 5 from J; bases not matched to a gene: 6. As DNA, the CDR3 is TGTGCCACCTGGACAGGGTGGACTGAAGCTTTCTTT. This codes for CATWTGWTEAFF.

The chain uses TRBV9 and TRBJ2-6, with D maybe TRBD1 (6 bases). Trimming removed 7 bases at V and 2 bases at J, with 10 bases between. Germline V CDR1 and CDR2: SGDLS, YYNGEE. This CDR3 is 14 amino acids long. CDR3 DNA sequence: TGTGCCAGCTCTACAGGGACTGGGGCCAACGTCCTGACTTTC. This sequence encodes CASSTGTGANVLTF.

The sample holds one count of this clone. The chain uses TRBV7-2 and TRBJ1-3; D remains unclear. Germline V CDR1 and CDR2: SGHTA, FQGNSA. The V end lost 5 bases, the J end lost 4 bases, and 15 bases lay between the germline ends. This CDR3 has 15 amino acids. CDR3 nucleotides: TGTGCCAGCAGCAAAGAGGCGGGGTTCGGAAACACCATATATTTT. Its translation: CASSKEAGFGNTIYF.

J is TRBJ2-1 and V is TRBV13; TRBD1 agrees at 9 bases. The CDR3 length is 15 residues. Germline-derived CDR1 and CDR2 are PRHDT and FYEKMQ (reference sequence). Trimming took 5 bases from V and 6 from J; bases not matched to a gene: 8. As DNA, the CDR3 is TGTGCCAGCAGCCCGGGACAGGGTGGGCGCAATGAGCAGTTCTTC. As protein: CASSPGQGGRNEQFF.

The chain is built from TRBV7-2 and TRBJ2-3, with a possible D match to TRBD1 (6 bases). The CDR3 spans 14 residues. Trimming removed 4 bases from V and 2 bases from J, with 10 bases in between. Looked up from germline, CDR1 is SGHTA and CDR2 is FQGNSA. CDR3 nucleotide sequence: TGTGCCAGCAGCTCCCGACAGGACACAGATACGCAGTATTTT. It yields the protein CASSSRQDTDTQYF. Together with reference TRBV7-2 and TRBJ2-3, the CDR3 gives the full variable domain: GAGVSQSPSNKVTEKGKDVELRCDPISGHTALYWYRQSLGQGLEFLIYFQGNSAPDKSGLPSDRFSAERTGGSVSTLTIQRTQQEDSAVYLCASSSRQDTDTQYFGPGTRLTVL.

This chain links TRBV4-3 with TRBJ2-2, with D tentatively TRBD1 (5 bases). V was shortened by 1 base and J by 8 bases, with 20 bases between the two germline ends. From germline, CDR1 is LGHNA and CDR2 YSLEER. The CDR3 has 17 residues. The CDR3 loop is CASSQGFQGPSGGELFF. In nucleotides, the CDR3 is TGCGCCAGCAGCCAAGGGTTTCAGGGCCCGAGTGGAGGGGAGCTGTTTTTT.

The V and J genes are TRBV6-5 and TRBJ2-5; no clear D. The ends were cut back, 5 bases at V and 5 bases at J, with 12 bases in the middle. Germline V gene sequence: CDR1 MNHEY, CDR2 SVGAGI. The CDR3 spans 13 residues. The CDR3, as DNA: TGTGCCAGCAGTCCAAGACAAACGGAGACCCAGTACTTC. This codes for CASSPRQTETQYF.

V gene TRBV5-4 combines with J gene TRBJ2-3, with D tentatively TRBD1 (6 bases). The ends were cut back, 3 bases at V and 2 bases at J, with 19 bases in the middle. The V gene's germline CDR1 is SGHNT and CDR2 YYREEE (reference sequence). This CDR3 has 17 residues. As DNA, the CDR3 is TGTGCCAGCAGCTGGGGAAAACAGGGAAAGCCCACAGATACGCAGTATTTT. The encoded protein is CASSWGKQGKPTDTQYF. Using reference TRBV5-4 and TRBJ2-3 for the parts outside the CDR3, the full variable domain is ETGVTQSPTHLIKTRGQQVTLRCSSQSGHNTVSWYQQALGQGPQFIFQYYREEENGRGNFPPRFSGLQFPNYSSELNVNALELDDSALYLCASSWGKQGKPTDTQYFGPGTRLTVL.

This chain connects TRBV28 to TRBJ2-5, with D perhaps TRBD1 (5 bases). V was shortened by 7 bases and J by 3 bases, with 15 bases between the two germline ends. Germline V gene lookup returns CDR1 MDHEN and CDR2 SYDVKM. The CDR3 is made up of 14 amino acids. CDR3: CASTRALLKETQYF. As DNA, the CDR3 is TGTGCCAGCACCAGGGCCCTTCTAAAAGAGACCCAGTACTTC.

The chain uses TRBV5-1 and TRBJ2-2; D may be TRBD1 (6 bases). Trimming took off 6 bases at V and 7 bases at J, with 25 bases between the two ends. The germline V gene has CDR1 SGHRS and CDR2 YFSETQ. This CDR3 has 17 residues. As DNA, the CDR3 is TGCGCCAGCACGGCGACCAATACAGGGTTCATATACGGGGAGCTGTTTTTT. This translates into CASTATNTGFIYGELFF.

V and J are TRBV24-1 and TRBJ2-5; D remains unclear. The CDR3 is 14 amino acids. Deletions cut 1 base from V and 7 bases from J, with 12 bases between. Germline CDR1 KGHDR, CDR2 SFDVKD. The CDR3 bases are TGTGCCACCAGTGATTTAGAGAGGCCCGCGACCCAGTACTTC. Translation gives CATSDLERPATQYF.

This chain joins TRBV18 and TRBJ1-1; D is perhaps TRBD1 (5 bases). V shed 8 bases and J shed 1 base, with 11 bases lying between them. The CDR3 loop spans 13 amino acids. The germline V gene encodes CDR1 KGHSH and CDR2 LQKENI. Written as DNA, the CDR3 is TGTGCCAGCCAGGGTGGTGAGAACACTGAAGCTTTCTTT. Translation gives CASQGGENTEAFF.

V and J are TRBV19 and TRBJ2-1; no firm D call. There are 13 residues in the CDR3. Germline V CDR1 and CDR2: LNHDA, SQIVND (reference sequence). Trimming stripped 6 bases from V and 7 bases from J, with 13 bases between. The CDR3 region has the DNA TGTGCCAGTAGCAGCCTAGGTCCTAATGAGCAGTTCTTC. As protein: CASSSLGPNEQFF. The whole variable domain, remainder taken from reference TRBV19 and TRBJ2-1, is DGGITQSPKYLFRKEGQNVTLSCEQNLNHDAMYWYRQDPGQGLRLIYYSQIVNDFQKGDIAEGYSVSREKKESFPLTVTSAQKNPTAFYLCASSSLGPNEQFFGPGTRLTVL.

Only one count was recorded for this clone. The chain links TRBV10-3 to TRBJ2-3, with 11 bases fitting TRBD2. The CDR3 covers 18 residues. Germline assignment: CDR1 ENHRY and CDR2 SYGVKD. Germline trimming cut 2 bases from V and 3 bases from J; bases unmatched to any gene: 10. This CDR3 reads CAISEPIGLAGGTDTQYF. CDR3 bases: TGTGCCATCAGTGAGCCAATAGGGCTAGCGGGAGGAACAGATACGCAGTATTTT.

The chain uses TRBV16 and TRBJ2-2; no reliable D call. With 4 bases removed from V and 4 bases from J, the gap between germline ends came to 13 bases. Germline V lookup: CDR1 KGHSY, CDR2 FQNENV. The CDR3 contains 15 residues. This chain's CDR3 is CASSPVNQFTGELFF. CDR3 coding DNA: TGTGCCAGCAGCCCAGTCAATCAGTTCACCGGGGAGCTGTTTTTT.

The J gene is TRBJ1-1, the V gene TRBV11-3, with TRBD1 matching 8 bases. V lost 5 bases and J lost 4; bases outside the gene matches: 9. CDR1 and CDR2 from the germline V gene are SGHNT and YENEEA. This CDR3 region has 15 residues. The CDR3 DNA follows: TGTGCCAGCAGCCCCAGGGGGCACGGGGCCACTGAAGCTTTCTTT. Translation: CASSPRGHGATEAFF.

Concerning this clone itself: Other DNA sequences in this specimen translate into the identical CDR3. The chain couples TRBV18 to TRBJ2-5, with TRBD1 as a possible D gene (5 bases). The CDR3 is 13 residues long. From germline, CDR1 is KGHSH and CDR2 LQKENI. The V end lost 3 bases, the J end lost 1 base, and 6 bases lay between the germline ends. CDR3: CASSPGAQETQYF. DNA of the CDR3: TGTGCCAGCTCACCTGGGGCCCAAGAGACCCAGTACTTC.

This clone appeared a single time. This chain connects TRBV19 to TRBJ1-2; D remains unclear. The CDR3 consists of 13 residues. Germline lookup yields CDR1 LNHDA and CDR2 SQIVND (reference sequence). Trimming left V 4 bases short and J 6 bases short, with 12 bases between. This CDR3 reads CASSTYVRDGYTF. CDR3 nucleotides: TGTGCCAGTAGTACATACGTTCGGGATGGCTACACCTTC.

The J gene is TRBJ2-1, the V gene TRBV7-2; D unclear. Trimming took off 5 bases at V and 4 bases at J, with 12 bases between the two ends. The CDR3 sequence is 14 residues long. Germline values: CDR1 SGHTA, CDR2 FQGNSA. CDR3 coding DNA: TGTGCCAGCAGCCGCAACCATCAGTACAATGAGCAGTTCTTC. Protein: CASSRNHQYNEQFF.

The V and J genes are TRBV7-9 and TRBJ1-2; TRBD1 might be the D (5 bases). V lost 3 bases to trimming and J lost 8 bases, with 13 bases between them. The CDR3 covers 13 residues. The germline CDR1 and CDR2 sequences are SEHNR and FQNEAQ (reference sequence). The CDR3: CASSLIDSKGYTF. The CDR3 nucleotides read TGTGCCAGCAGCTTGATCGACAGCAAAGGCTACACCTTC.

V usage is TRBV7-2 and J usage is TRBJ1-3; D may be TRBD1 (6 bases). Trimming took 4 bases from V and 0 from J, leaving 13 bases between them. Germline CDR1 is SGHTA and CDR2 is FQGNSA. This CDR3 is 16 amino acids long. The CDR3 DNA follows: TGTGCCAGCAGCTCACACAGGGTATTCTCTGGAAACACCATATATTTT. Protein product: CASSSHRVFSGNTIYF.

CDR3 loop: CASSQDVTASNVLTF. The CDR3 DNA is TGCGCCAGCAGCCAAGATGTAACAGCCTCCAACGTCCTGACTTTC. The V and J genes are TRBV4-1 and TRBJ2-6; D remains ambiguous. V shed 0 bases and J shed 8 bases, with 11 bases lying between them. This CDR3 is built from 15 residues. Germline-derived CDR1 and CDR2 are MGHRA and YSYEKL.

The chain has TRBV7-2 and TRBJ2-7, with 7 bases that match TRBD1. The CDR3 sequence is 14 residues long. V shed 4 bases, J shed 5 bases, and the junction held 8 bases outside the gene matches. Germline CDR1 is SGHTA and CDR2 is FQGNSA. The CDR3 nucleotides read TGTGCCAGCAGCTCGAAGGGGGCTGGGAACGAGCAGTACTTC. Its protein is CASSSKGAGNEQYF.